Presented here are 5 T cell receptor beta chains from one specimen sequenced in a study of blood T cell repertoires in COVID-19. Assay used: immunoSEQ multiplex PCR; TCRdb lists only in-frame clones, some missing. The top ten clones hold about 8.1% of a sample with about 170,000 clones, about 85% of them seen once. The sequenced sample consisted of peripheral blood. Every receptor here comes from an elderly woman with COVID-19, enrolled during active disease.

This sequence joins TRBV13 and TRBJ2-3, with TRBD2 identical over 7 bases. Per the germline V gene, CDR1 is PRHDT and CDR2 is FYEKMQ (reference sequence). Trimming removed 4 bases from V and 1 base from J; junction bases left unmatched: 5. CDR3 length equals 15 residues. In DNA, the CDR3 is TGTGCCAGCAGCTCTAGCGGAGGGGGCACAGATACGCAGTATTTT. The encoded protein is CASSSSGGGTDTQYF. Full variable domain (missing parts from reference TRBV13 and TRBJ2-3): AAGVIQSPRHLIKEKRETATLKCYPIPRHDTVYWYQQGPGQDPQFLISFYEKMQSDKGSIPDRFSAQQFSDYHSELNMSSLELGDSALYFCASSSSGGGTDTQYFGPGTRLTVL.

V usage is TRBV5-1 and J usage is TRBJ2-3; D is ambiguous. The CDR3 runs to 14 residues. CDR1 is SGHRS and CDR2 is YFSETQ in the germline V gene. V was clipped by 2 bases and J by 6 bases, with 13 bases between them. The DNA of the CDR3 is TGCGCCAGCAGCTTCTTGGGTGAGGTGGATACGCAGTATTTT. It specifies CASSFLGEVDTQYF.

This clone was found a few times. Other DNA sequences in this sample translate to the same CDR3. The chain combines TRBV5-1 with TRBJ2-1; 12 bases map to TRBD2. CDR1 is SGHRS, CDR2 YFSETQ, per germline. After removal of 4 bases from V and 4 bases from J, the junction contained 3 bases not matched to a gene. The CDR3 loop spans 15 amino acids. CDR3 sequence: CASSPGTSGYNEQFF. The CDR3 bases are TGCGCCAGCAGCCCGGGGACTAGCGGGTACAATGAGCAGTTCTTC.

The chain uses TRBV28 and TRBJ1-3; D is uncertain. This CDR3 is 14 amino acids long. V was shortened by 4 bases and J by 2 bases, with 9 bases between the two germline ends. CDR1 is MDHEN and CDR2 is SYDVKM in the germline V gene. CDR3 residues: CASSSSHAGNTIYF. CDR3 sequence (DNA): TGTGCCAGCAGTTCATCACATGCTGGAAACACCATATATTTT.

CDR3 amino acids: CASSLTREDEQFF. The CDR3 DNA follows: TGTGCCAGCTCACTCACTAGGGAGGATGAGCAGTTCTTC. The chain recombines TRBV18 with TRBJ2-1; TRBD2 is a possible D gene (6 bases). V gave up 4 bases and J gave up 8 bases, with 12 bases separating them. This CDR3 comprises 13 residues. Germline CDR1 and CDR2: KGHSH and LQKENI.